The clone carrying this T cell receptor (beta chain) was counted a few times. The sample originates from a study of blood T cell repertoires in COVID-19. On the study more broadly: Samples came from the United States, Italy and Spain, spanning acute and convalescent COVID-19.

Trimming cost V 5 bases and J 5 bases; bases outside gene matches: 5. The CDR3 is made up of 15 amino acids. Germline V gene lookup returns CDR1 SGDLS and CDR2 YYNGEE. While infection was still active, Seattle patients were enrolled and then followed longitudinally. TCRdb keeps only in-frame clones here, not all; method: immunoSEQ multiplex PCR. The sample has around 250,000 clones, roughly 86% seen once. The receptor's source is a woman of 80 years or more with COVID-19, enrolled during active disease. The chain links TRBV9 to TRBJ1-3, with 12 nucleotides matching TRBD1. The sample comprised peripheral blood. CDR3 coding DNA: TGTGCCAGCAGACCCGGGACAGGGGGCCGAAACACCATATATTTT. Protein: CASRPGTGGRNTIYF.